These 7 T cell receptor beta chains were sequenced from one sample in a study of blood T cell repertoires in COVID-19. The repertoire was sequenced with immunoSEQ multiplex PCR; TCRdb's copy has only in-frame clones and lacks some. Of 250,000 to 300,000 clones in the sample, less than 90% were seen once. The material sequenced was peripheral blood. These receptors were collected from a man aged 25-45 years with active or convalescent COVID-19.

This clone turned up a few times. The J gene is TRBJ1-2, the V gene TRBV2; 7 nucleotides line up with TRBD1. V lost 5 bases and J lost 6; bases outside the gene matches: 6. CDR1 and CDR2 from the germline V gene are SNHLY and FYNNEI. There are 13 residues in the CDR3. This CDR3 reads CASSSTGSDGYTF. Written as DNA, the CDR3 is TGTGCCAGCAGTTCGACAGGGTCGGATGGCTACACCTTC.

The chain combines TRBV7-2 with TRBJ2-2; possibly TRBD2 for D (6 bases). Per germline, CDR1 SGHTA and CDR2 FQGNSA. CDR3 length equals 16 residues. Trimming took off 4 bases at V and 0 bases at J, with 12 bases between the two ends. The CDR3 region is CASSSEGNANTGELFF. CDR3 sequence (DNA): TGTGCCAGCAGCTCGGAGGGGAACGCGAACACCGGGGAGCTGTTTTTT.

This clone was counted a few times. The chain links TRBV10-1 to TRBJ2-3; tentatively, D is TRBD2 (5 bases). The germline V gene encodes CDR1 WNHNN and CDR2 SYGVQD (reference sequence). The CDR3 sequence is 15 residues long. V dropped 1 base and J dropped 0 bases, with 8 bases sitting between them. CDR3 amino acids: CASSELAFSTDTQYF. The CDR3 DNA sequence: TGCGCCAGCAGTGAGTTAGCGTTTAGCACAGATACGCAGTATTTT.

This clone was counted a few times. The V call is TRBV19, the J call TRBJ1-1, with 7 nucleotides matching TRBD1. J was trimmed by 4 bases and V by 1 base; bases with no gene match: 0. CDR1 LNHDA and CDR2 SQIVND come from the germline V gene (reference sequence). The CDR3 spans 13 residues. CDR3 sequence: CASSIAGGTEAFF. The CDR3 DNA follows: TGTGCCAGTAGTATAGCAGGGGGCACTGAAGCTTTCTTT.

This clone came up once. This sequence joins TRBV14 and TRBJ2-2, with 8 positions matching TRBD1. Germline V gene data show CDR1 as SGHDN and CDR2 as FVKESK. V lost 3 bases to trimming and J lost 1 base; unmatched junction nucleotides: 7. This CDR3 region has 17 residues. CDR3 in amino acids: CASSHKYDRGNTGELFF. CDR3 in DNA: TGTGCCAGCAGCCACAAGTACGACAGGGGGAACACCGGGGAGCTGTTTTTT.

The J gene is TRBJ2-4, the V gene TRBV6-2 or TRBV6-3; 7 nucleotides match TRBD2. The CDR3 has 13 residues. Germline trimming cut 5 bases from V and 7 bases from J; bases unmatched to any gene: 5. Germline CDR1 reads MNHEY; CDR2 reads SVGEGT. The CDR3 coding sequence is TGTGCCAGCAGTGGGGACTACCTGAACATTCAGTACTTC. Its translation is CASSGDYLNIQYF.

This clone was picked up one time. V gene TRBV10-3 combines with J gene TRBJ1-1, with D tentatively TRBD1 (6 bases). Trimming took 10 bases from V and 8 from J, leaving 32 bases between them. In germline, CDR1 is ENHRY, CDR2 SYGVKD. CDR3 length: 17 amino acids. The DNA for the CDR3 is TGTGCCACCGGGCAAACGATAGTAAACAGGGTAAATCGAGAAGCTTTCTTT. Translation gives CATGQTIVNRVNREAFF.